This T cell receptor (beta chain) stems from a study of cytomegalovirus exposure and HLA in healthy donors. In the PCR, 60 Vbeta and 13 Jbeta primers were used. The assay was immunoSEQ multiplex PCR, and TCRdb's table has in-frame clones only and misses some. The sample carries about 170,000 clones, roughly 84% recorded once. Concerning this clone: Its antigen is undetermined.

Germline CDR1 and CDR2: MGHRA and YSYEKL. V lost 1 base, J lost 6 bases, and 4 bases stayed unmatched. This CDR3 region has 14 residues. Findings and caveats of the study: Reported findings show TCR beta sequences accurately forecast HLA-A and HLA-B alleles in most subjects.

The specimen was PBMCs. This chain connects TRBV4-1 to TRBJ2-7; 9 bases map to TRBD1. The sequence was collected from a boy aged 2 to 9 in good health and CMV-seronegative. CDR3: CASSQGQGVLEQYF. The CDR3 nucleotides read TGCGCCAGCAGCCAAGGACAGGGGGTACTCGAGCAGTACTTC.